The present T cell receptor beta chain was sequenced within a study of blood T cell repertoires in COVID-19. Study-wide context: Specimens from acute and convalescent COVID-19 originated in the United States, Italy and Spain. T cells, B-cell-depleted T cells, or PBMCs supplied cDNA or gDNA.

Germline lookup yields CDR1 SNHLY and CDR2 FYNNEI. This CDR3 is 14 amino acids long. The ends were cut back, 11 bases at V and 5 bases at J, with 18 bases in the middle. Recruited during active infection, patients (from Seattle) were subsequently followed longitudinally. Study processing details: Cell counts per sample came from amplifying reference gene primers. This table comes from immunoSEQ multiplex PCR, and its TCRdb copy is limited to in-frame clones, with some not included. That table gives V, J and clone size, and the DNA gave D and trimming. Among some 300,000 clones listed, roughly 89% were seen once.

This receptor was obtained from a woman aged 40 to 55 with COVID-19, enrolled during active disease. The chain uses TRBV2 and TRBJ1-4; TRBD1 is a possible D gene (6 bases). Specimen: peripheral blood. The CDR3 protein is CAARRDRLNEKLFF. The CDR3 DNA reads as TGTGCCGCCCGACGCGACAGGCTAAATGAAAAACTGTTTTTT.